This TCR beta chain stems from a study of CD8 T cells in Susac syndrome. With random hexamers, reverse transcription was performed on about 0.45 to 1 ug of RNA. Amplification of TCR beta CDR3 across 54 Vbeta and 13 Jbeta was performed with immunoSEQ multiplex PCR. TCRdb reprocessed the immunoSEQ multiplex PCR reads via MiXCR and lists one record per CDR3 protein. This table holds tens of thousands of distinct CDR3 sequences, 90% to 95% found once. The authors sequenced TCR beta from blood CD8+ and CD4+ T cells. In the multiple sclerosis control group, patients were treatment-naive and had stable or active relapsing-remitting disease. Through negative isolation, CD4+ and CD8+ T cells were obtained, while TEMRA cells were enriched using FACS. Per germline, CDR1 MDHEN and CDR2 SYDVKM. CDR3 length: 14 amino acids. With 7 bases clipped from V and 3 bases from J, the junction kept 8 bases outside the gene matches.

This clonotype was obtained from a human donor with multiple sclerosis. The J gene is TRBJ2-7, the V gene TRBV28; 8 bases are a match to TRBD1. The source material was CD8+ T cells from PBMCs. The CDR3 DNA is TGTGCCAGCACCCCGGACAGGGTATACTACGAGCAGTACTTC. It is translated as CASTPDRVYYEQYF.